The next 4 T cell receptor beta chains were all read from a single sample in a study of control samples from healthy donors and cancer patients. The method was immunoSEQ multiplex PCR; TCRdb's version includes in-frame clones alone and lacks a portion of them. Here the sample spans over 90,000 clones, more than 85% being singletons. Sample: PBMCs. Receptor source: a man between 60 and 75 years old with lung cancer.

The rearrangement links TRBV6-2 or TRBV6-3 to TRBJ2-7; unclear D gene. Trimming removed 1 base at V and 4 bases at J, with 2 bases between. Germline values: CDR1 MNHEY, CDR2 SVGEGT. This CDR3 contains 11 residues. CDR3 coding DNA: TGTGCCAGCAGTTACTTTTACGAGCAGTACTTC. This codes for CASSYFYEQYF.

The rearrangement joins TRBV29-1 to TRBJ2-1; unclear D gene. This CDR3 has 15 residues. Trimming removed 3 bases from V and 1 base from J, with 13 bases in between. Germline CDR1 is SQVTM and CDR2 is ANQGSEA. CDR3 in amino acids: CSVDLRLDSYNEQFF. The CDR3 DNA follows: TGCAGCGTTGACCTCCGGCTAGATTCCTACAATGAGCAGTTCTTC.

V usage is TRBV19 and J usage is TRBJ2-3; D might be TRBD1 (5 bases). V was pared by 5 bases and J by 4 bases, with 10 bases between. The CDR3 consists of 13 residues. The germline gives CDR1 LNHDA, CDR2 SQIVND (reference sequence). This chain's CDR3 is CASSWQGPDTQYF. CDR3 DNA: TGTGCCAGTAGTTGGCAGGGCCCAGATACGCAGTATTTT.

This chain connects TRBV6-4 to TRBJ2-1, with unresolved D. Trimming left V 3 bases short and J 2 bases short, with 17 bases between. This CDR3 is 17 amino acids long. Germline CDR1 reads MRHNA; CDR2 reads SNTAGT. This CDR3 is CASSERWQDGPYNEQFF. CDR3 coding DNA: TGTGCCAGCAGTGAGAGGTGGCAGGACGGGCCCTACAATGAGCAGTTCTTC.